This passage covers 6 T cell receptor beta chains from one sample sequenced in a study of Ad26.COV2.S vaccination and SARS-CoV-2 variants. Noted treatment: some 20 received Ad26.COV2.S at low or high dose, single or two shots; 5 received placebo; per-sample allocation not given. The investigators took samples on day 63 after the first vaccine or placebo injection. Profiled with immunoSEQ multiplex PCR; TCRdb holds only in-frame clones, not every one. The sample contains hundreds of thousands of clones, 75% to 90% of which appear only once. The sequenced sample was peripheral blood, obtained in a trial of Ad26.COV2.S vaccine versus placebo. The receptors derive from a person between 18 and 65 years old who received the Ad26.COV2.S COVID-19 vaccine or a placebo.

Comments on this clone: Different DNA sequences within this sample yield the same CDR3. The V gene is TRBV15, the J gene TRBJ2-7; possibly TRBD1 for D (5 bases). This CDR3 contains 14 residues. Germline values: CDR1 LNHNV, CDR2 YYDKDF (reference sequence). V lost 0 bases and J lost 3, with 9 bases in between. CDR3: CATSRDRGNYEQYF. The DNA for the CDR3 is TGTGCCACCAGCAGAGATAGGGGAAACTACGAGCAGTACTTC.

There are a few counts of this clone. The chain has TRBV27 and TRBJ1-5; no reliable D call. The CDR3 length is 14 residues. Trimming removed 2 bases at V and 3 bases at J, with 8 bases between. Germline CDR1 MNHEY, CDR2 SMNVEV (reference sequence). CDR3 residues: CASSLDRYNQPQHF. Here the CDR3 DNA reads TGTGCCAGCAGTTTAGACCGGTACAATCAGCCCCAGCATTTT.

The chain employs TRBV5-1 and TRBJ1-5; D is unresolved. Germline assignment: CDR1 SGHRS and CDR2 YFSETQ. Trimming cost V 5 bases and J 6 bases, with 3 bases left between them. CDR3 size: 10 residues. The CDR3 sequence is CASRPQPQHF. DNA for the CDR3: TGCGCCAGCAGACCTCAGCCCCAGCATTTT. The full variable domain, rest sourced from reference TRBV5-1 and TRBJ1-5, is KAGVTQTPRYLIKTRGQQVTLSCSPISGHRSVSWYQQTPGQGLQFLFEYFSETQRNKGNFPGRFSGRQFSNSRSEMNVSTLELGDSALYLCASRPQPQHFGDGTRLSIL.

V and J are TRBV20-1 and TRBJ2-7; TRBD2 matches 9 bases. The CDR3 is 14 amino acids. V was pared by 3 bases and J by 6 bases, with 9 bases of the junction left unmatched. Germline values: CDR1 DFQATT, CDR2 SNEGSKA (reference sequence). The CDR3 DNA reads TGCAGTGCTAGTTGGACTAGCGAACTCTCCGAGCAGTACTTC. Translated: CSASWTSELSEQYF.

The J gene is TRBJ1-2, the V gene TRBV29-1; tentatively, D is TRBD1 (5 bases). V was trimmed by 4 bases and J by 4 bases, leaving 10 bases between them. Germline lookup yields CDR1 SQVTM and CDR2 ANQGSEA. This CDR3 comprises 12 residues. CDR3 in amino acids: CSVASRVYGYTF. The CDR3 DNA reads TGCAGCGTTGCTAGCAGGGTCTATGGCTACACCTTC.

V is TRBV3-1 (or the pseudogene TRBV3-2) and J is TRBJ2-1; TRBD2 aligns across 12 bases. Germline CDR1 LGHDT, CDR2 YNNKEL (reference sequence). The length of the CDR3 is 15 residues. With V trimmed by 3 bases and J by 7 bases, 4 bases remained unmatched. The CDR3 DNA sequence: TGTGCCAGCAGCCAGACTAGCGGGAGTGGGAATGAGCAGTTCTTC. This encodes CASSQTSGSGNEQFF.